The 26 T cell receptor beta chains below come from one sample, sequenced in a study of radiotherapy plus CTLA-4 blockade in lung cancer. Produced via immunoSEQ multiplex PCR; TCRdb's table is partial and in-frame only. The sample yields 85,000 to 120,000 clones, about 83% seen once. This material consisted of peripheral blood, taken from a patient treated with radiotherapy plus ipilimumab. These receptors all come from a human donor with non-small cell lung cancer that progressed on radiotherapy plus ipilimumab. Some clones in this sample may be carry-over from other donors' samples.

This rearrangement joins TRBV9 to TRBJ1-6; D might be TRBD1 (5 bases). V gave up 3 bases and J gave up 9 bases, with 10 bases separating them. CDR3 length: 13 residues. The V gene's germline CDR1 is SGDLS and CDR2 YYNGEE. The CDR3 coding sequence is TGTGCCAGCAGCGCCTCCGGGGCTTCACCCCTCCACTTT. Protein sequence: CASSASGASPLHF.

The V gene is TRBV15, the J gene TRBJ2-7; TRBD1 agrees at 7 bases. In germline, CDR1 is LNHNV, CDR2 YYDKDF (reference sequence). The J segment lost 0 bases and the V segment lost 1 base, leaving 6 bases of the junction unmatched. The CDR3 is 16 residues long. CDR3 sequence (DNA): TGTGCCACCAGCAGAGTAGGGGGCCCTAACTCCTACGAGCAGTACTTC. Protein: CATSRVGGPNSYEQYF.

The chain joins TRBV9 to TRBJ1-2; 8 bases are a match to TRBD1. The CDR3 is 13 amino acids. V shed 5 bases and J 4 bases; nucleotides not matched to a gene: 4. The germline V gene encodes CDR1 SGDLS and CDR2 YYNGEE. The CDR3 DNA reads TGTGCCAGCAGGGACAGGGCGGGCTATGGCTACACCTTC. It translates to CASRDRAGYGYTF.

CDR3 nucleotide sequence: TGTGCCAGCAGCTACGCGACTAGCTCCTACTACAATGAGCAGTTCTTC. This encodes CASSYATSSYYNEQFF. The chain employs TRBV7-9 and TRBJ2-1; 7 nucleotides agree with TRBD2. J lost 3 bases, V lost 4 bases, and 9 bases had no gene match. The CDR3 runs to 16 residues. Germline V gene sequence: CDR1 SEHNR, CDR2 FQNEAQ (reference sequence).

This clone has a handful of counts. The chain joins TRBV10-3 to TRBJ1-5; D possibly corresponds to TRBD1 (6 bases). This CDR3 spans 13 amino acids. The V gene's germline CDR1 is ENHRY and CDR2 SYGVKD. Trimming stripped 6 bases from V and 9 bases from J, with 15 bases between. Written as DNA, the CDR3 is TGTGCCATCAGAGAAGGACAGACGGCGCCCCAGCATTTT. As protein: CAIREGQTAPQHF.

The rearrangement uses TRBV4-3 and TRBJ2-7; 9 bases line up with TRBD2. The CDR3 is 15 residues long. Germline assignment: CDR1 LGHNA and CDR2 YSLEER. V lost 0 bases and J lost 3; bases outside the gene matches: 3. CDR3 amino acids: CASSQEASGVYEQYF. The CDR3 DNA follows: TGCGCCAGCAGCCAAGAAGCTAGCGGGGTCTACGAGCAGTACTTC.

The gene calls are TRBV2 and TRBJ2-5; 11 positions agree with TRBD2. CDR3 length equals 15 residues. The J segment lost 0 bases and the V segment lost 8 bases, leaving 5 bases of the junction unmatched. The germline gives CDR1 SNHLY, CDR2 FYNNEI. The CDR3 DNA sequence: TGTGCCAGCGTTAAGGGACTAGCGGACCAAGAGACCCAGTACTTC. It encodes CASVKGLADQETQYF.

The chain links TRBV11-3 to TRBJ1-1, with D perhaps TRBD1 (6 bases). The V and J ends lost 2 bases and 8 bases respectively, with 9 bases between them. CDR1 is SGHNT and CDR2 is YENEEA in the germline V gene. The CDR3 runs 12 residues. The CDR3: CASSLRGGEAFF. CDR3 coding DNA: TGTGCCAGCAGCTTACGGGGGGGCGAAGCTTTCTTT.

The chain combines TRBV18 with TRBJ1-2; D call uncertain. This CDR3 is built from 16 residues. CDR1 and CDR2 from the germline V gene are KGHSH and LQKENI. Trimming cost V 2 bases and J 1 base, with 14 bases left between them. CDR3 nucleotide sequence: TGTGCCAGCTCACCAGCTGCGGACTACGTTAACTATGGCTACACCTTC. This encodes CASSPAADYVNYGYTF.

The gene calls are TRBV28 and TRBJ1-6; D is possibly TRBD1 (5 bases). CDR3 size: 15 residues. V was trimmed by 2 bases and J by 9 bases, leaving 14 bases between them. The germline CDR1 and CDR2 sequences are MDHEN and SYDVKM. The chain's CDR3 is CASSLARVRLSPLHF. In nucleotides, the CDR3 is TGTGCCAGCAGTTTAGCCAGGGTGAGACTTTCACCCCTCCACTTT.

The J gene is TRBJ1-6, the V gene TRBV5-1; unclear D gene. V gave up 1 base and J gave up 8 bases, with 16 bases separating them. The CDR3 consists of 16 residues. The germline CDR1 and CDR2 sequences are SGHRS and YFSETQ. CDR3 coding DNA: TGCGCCAGCAGCTTGATGACTGGAAGTCTTGATTCACCCCTCCACTTT. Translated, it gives CASSLMTGSLDSPLHF.

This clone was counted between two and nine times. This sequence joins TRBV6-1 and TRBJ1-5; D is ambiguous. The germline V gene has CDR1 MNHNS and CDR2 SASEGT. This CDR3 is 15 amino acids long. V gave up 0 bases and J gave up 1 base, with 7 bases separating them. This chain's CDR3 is CASSEALPSNQPQHF. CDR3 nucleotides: TGTGCCAGCAGTGAAGCGCTTCCGAGCAATCAGCCCCAGCATTTT.

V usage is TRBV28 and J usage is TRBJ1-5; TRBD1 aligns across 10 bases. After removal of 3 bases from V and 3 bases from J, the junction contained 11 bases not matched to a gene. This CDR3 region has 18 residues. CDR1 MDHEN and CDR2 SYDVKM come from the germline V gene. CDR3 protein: CASSLGWTGGPSNQPQHF. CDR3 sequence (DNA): TGTGCCAGCAGTTTGGGTTGGACAGGGGGGCCGTCCAATCAGCCCCAGCATTTT.

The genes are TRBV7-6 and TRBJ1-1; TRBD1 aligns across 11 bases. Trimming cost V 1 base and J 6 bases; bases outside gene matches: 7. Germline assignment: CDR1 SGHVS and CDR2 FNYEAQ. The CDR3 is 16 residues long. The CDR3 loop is CASSLVPGQGVSEAFF. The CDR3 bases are TGTGCCAGCAGCTTAGTCCCGGGACAGGGGGTATCTGAAGCTTTCTTT.

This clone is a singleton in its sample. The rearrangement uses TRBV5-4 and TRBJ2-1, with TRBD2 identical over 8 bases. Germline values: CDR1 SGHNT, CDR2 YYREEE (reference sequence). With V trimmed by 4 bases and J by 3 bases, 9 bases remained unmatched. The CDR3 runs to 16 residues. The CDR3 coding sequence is TGTGCCAGCAGCCGAGAGGGAGCGGGGGACTACAATGAGCAGTTCTTC. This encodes CASSREGAGDYNEQFF.

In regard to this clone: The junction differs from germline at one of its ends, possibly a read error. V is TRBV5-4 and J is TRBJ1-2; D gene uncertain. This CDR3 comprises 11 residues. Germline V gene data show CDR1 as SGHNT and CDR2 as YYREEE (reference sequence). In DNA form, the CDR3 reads TGTGCCAGCAGCTTGGGGTGGCAGTGTGTCTTC. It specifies CASSLGWQCVF.

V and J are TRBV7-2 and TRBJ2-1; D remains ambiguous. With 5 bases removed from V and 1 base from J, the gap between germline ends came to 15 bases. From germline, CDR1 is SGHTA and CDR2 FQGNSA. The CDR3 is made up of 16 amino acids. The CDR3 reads CASSTLLGGSYNEQFF. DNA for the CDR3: TGTGCCAGCAGCACCCTACTGGGCGGATCCTACAATGAGCAGTTCTTC.

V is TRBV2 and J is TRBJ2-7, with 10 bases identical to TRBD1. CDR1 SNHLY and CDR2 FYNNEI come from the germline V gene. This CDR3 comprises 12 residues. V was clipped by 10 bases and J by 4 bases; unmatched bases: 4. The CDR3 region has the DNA TGTGCCACCGGGGACAGGGGTTACGAGCAGTACTTC. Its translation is CATGDRGYEQYF.

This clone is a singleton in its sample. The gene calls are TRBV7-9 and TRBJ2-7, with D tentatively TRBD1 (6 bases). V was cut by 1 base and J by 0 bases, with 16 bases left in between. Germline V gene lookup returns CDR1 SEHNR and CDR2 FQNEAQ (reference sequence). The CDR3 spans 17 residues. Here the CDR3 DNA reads TGTGCCAGCAGCTTAGTTTACCGGACAGACAGCTCCTACGAGCAGTACTTC. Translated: CASSLVYRTDSSYEQYF.

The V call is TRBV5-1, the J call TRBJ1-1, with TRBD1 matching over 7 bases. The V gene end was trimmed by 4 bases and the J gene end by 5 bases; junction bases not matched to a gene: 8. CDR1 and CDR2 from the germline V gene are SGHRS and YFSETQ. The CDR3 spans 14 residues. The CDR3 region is CASSQQGSGTEAFF. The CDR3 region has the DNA TGCGCCAGCAGCCAACAGGGGTCCGGGACTGAAGCTTTCTTT. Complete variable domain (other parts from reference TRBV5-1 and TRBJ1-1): KAGVTQTPRYLIKTRGQQVTLSCSPISGHRSVSWYQQTPGQGLQFLFEYFSETQRNKGNFPGRFSGRQFSNSRSEMNVSTLELGDSALYLCASSQQGSGTEAFFGQGTRLTVV.

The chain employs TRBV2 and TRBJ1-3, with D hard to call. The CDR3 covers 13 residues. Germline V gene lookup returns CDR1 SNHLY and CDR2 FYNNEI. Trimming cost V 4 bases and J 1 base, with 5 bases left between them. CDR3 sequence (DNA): TGTGCCAGCAGTGTCCAATCTGGAAACACCATATATTTT. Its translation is CASSVQSGNTIYF.

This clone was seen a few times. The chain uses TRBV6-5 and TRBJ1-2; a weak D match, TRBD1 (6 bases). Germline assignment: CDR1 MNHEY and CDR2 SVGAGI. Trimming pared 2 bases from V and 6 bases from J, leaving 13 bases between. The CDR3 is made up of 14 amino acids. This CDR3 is CASSYLTGRDGYTF. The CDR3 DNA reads TGTGCCAGCAGTTACCTTACAGGGCGGGATGGCTACACCTTC.

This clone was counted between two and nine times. CDR3 in DNA: TGTGCCACCAGCAGAGCCGGGGGCCCGGCGTGGACCCAGTACTTC. Translated, it gives CATSRAGGPAWTQYF. J is TRBJ2-5 and V is TRBV15; D is perhaps TRBD1 or TRBD2 (6 bases each). The CDR3 totals 15 residues. Trimming shortened V by 1 base and J by 7 bases, and 16 bases separated the two germline ends. The germline V gene has CDR1 LNHNV and CDR2 YYDKDF (reference sequence).

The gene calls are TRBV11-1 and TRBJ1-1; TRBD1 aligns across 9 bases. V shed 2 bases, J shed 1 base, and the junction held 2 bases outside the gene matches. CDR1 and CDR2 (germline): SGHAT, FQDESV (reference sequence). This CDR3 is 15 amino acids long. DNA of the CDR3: TGTGCCAGCAGCTTACAGGGACAGGGGAACACTGAAGCTTTCTTT. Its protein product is CASSLQGQGNTEAFF.

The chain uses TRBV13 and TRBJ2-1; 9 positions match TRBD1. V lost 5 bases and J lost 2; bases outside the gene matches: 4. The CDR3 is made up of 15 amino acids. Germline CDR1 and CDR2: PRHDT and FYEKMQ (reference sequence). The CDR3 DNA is TGTGCCAGCAGCGTTAACAGGGGGCCCTACAATGAGCAGTTCTTC. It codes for CASSVNRGPYNEQFF.

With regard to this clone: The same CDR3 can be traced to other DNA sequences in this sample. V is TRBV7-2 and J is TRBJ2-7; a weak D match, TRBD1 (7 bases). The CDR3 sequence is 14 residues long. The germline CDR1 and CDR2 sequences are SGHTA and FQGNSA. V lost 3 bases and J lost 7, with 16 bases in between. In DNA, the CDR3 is TGTGCCAGCAGCTTCGCGGAGGGGGCGGGTGAGCAGTACTTC. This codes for CASSFAEGAGEQYF.